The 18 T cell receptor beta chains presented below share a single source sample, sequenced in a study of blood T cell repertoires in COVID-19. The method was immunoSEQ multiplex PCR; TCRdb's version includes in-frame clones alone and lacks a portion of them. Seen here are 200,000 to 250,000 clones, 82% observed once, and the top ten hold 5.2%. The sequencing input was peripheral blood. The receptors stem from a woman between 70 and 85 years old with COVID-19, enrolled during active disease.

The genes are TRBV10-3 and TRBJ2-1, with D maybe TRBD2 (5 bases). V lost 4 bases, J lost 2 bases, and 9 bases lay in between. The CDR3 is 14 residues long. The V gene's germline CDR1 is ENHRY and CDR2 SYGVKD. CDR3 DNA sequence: TGTGCCATCAGTGCACTCGGGACCTACAATGAGCAGTTCTTC. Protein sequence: CAISALGTYNEQFF.

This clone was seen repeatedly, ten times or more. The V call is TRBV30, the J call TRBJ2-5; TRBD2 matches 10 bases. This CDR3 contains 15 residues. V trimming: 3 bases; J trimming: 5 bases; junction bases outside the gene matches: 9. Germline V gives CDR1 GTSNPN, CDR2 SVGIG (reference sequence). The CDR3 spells CAWSFRTSGGETQYF. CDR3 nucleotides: TGTGCCTGGAGCTTTAGGACTAGCGGAGGGGAGACCCAGTACTTC.

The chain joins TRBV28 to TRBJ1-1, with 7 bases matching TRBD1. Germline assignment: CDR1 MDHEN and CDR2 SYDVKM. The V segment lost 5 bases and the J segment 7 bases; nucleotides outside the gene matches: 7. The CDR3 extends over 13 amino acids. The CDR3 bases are TGTGCCAGCAGTCCACAGGGGCGAAGTGAAGCTTTCTTT. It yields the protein CASSPQGRSEAFF.

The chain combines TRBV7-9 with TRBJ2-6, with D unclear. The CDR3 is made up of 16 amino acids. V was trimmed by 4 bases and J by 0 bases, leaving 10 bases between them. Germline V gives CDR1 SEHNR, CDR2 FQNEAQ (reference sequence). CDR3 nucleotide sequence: TGTGCCAGCAGCTCCCAGGCCCTCTCTGGGGCCAACGTCCTGACTTTC. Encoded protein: CASSSQALSGANVLTF.

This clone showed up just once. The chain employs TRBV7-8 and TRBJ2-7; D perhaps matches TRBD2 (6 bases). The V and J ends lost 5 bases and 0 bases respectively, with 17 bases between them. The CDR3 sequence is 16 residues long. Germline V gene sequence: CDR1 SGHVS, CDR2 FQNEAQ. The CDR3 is CASSPSGLGISYEQYF. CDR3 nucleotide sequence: TGTGCCAGCAGCCCCTCGGGACTTGGGATCTCCTACGAGCAGTACTTC.

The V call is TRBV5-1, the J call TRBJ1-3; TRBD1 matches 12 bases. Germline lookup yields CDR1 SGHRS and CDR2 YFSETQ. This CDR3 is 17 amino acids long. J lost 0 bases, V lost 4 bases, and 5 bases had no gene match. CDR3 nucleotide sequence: TGCGCCAGCAGCAGGGGGACAGGGGGCTTCTCTGGAAACACCATATATTTT. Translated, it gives CASSRGTGGFSGNTIYF. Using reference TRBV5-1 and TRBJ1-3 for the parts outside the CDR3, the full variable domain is KAGVTQTPRYLIKTRGQQVTLSCSPISGHRSVSWYQQTPGQGLQFLFEYFSETQRNKGNFPGRFSGRQFSNSRSEMNVSTLELGDSALYLCASSRGTGGFSGNTIYFGEGSWLTVV.

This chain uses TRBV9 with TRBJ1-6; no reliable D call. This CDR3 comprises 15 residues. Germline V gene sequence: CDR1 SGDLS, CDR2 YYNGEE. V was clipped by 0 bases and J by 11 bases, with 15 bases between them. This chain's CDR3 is CASSVEGVNGAPLHF. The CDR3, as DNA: TGTGCCAGCAGCGTAGAGGGAGTAAACGGGGCACCCCTCCACTTT.

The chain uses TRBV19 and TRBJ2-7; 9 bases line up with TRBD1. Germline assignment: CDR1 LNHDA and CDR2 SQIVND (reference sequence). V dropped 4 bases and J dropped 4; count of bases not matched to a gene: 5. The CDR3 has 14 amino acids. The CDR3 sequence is CASSKPDRGYEQYF. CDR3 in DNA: TGTGCCAGTAGTAAACCGGACAGGGGTTACGAGCAGTACTTC.

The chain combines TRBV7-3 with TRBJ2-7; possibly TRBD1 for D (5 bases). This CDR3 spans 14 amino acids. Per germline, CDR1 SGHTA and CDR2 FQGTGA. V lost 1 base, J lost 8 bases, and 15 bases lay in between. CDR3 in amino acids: CASSLNRLDPQQYF. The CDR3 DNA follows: TGTGCCAGCAGCTTAAACAGGCTCGACCCCCAGCAGTACTTC.

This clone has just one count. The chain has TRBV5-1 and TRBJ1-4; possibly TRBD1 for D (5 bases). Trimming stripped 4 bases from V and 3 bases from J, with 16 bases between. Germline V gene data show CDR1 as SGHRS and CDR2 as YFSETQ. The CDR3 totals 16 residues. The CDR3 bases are TGCGCCAGCAGCCCCAGCTCAGGGTTCGCTAATGAAAAACTGTTTTTT. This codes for CASSPSSGFANEKLFF.

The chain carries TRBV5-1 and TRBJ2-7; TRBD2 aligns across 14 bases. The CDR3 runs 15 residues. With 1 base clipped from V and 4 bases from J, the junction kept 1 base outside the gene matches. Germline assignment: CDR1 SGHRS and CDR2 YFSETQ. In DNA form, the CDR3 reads TGCGCCAGCAGCTTGAGGACTAGCGGGAGGTACGAGCAGTACTTC. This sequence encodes CASSLRTSGRYEQYF. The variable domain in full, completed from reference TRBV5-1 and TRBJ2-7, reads KAGVTQTPRYLIKTRGQQVTLSCSPISGHRSVSWYQQTPGQGLQFLFEYFSETQRNKGNFPGRFSGRQFSNSRSEMNVSTLELGDSALYLCASSLRTSGRYEQYFGPGTRLTVT.

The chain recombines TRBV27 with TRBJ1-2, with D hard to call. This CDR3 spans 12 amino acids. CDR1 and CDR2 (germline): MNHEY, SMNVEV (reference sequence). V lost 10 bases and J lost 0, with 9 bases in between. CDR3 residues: CATRRSNYGYTF. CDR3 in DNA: TGTGCCACTAGGCGCTCTAACTATGGCTACACCTTC.

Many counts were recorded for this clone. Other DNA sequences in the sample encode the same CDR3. CDR3 residues: CASSLDSEQYF. The CDR3 DNA reads TGTGCCAGCAGCTTAGACTCCGAGCAGTACTTC. The chain carries TRBV7-2 and TRBJ2-7; no reliable D call. The CDR3 is made up of 11 amino acids. V shed 1 base and J shed 6 bases, with 4 bases lying between them. Germline V gene sequence: CDR1 SGHTA, CDR2 FQGNSA.

CDR3 nucleotides: TGTGCCAGCAGTTACTCAGGGGTGGGGAACACTGAAGCTTTCTTT. Encoded protein: CASSYSGVGNTEAFF. The chain carries TRBV6-5 and TRBJ1-1; possibly TRBD1 for D (5 bases). V lost 0 bases and J 1 base, leaving 9 bases between the germline ends. The germline CDR1 and CDR2 sequences are MNHEY and SVGAGI. The CDR3 runs to 15 residues.

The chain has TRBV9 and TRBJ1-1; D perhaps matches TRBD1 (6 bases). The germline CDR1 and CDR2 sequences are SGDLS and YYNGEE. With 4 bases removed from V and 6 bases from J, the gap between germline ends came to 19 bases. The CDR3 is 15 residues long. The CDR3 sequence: CASSPTTGREAEAFF. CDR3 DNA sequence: TGTGCCAGCAGCCCAACGACAGGCCGGGAAGCTGAAGCTTTCTTT.

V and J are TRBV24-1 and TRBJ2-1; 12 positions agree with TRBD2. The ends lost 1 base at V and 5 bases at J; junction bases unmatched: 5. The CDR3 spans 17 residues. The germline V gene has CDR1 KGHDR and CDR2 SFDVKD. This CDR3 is CATSDFPTSGSHNEQFF. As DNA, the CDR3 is TGTGCCACCAGTGATTTCCCGACTAGCGGGAGTCACAATGAGCAGTTCTTC.

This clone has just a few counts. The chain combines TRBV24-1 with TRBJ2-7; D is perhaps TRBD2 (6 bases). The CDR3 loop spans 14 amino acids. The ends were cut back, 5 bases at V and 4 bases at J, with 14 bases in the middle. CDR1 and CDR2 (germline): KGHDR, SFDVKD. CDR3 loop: CATSGSGLTYEQYF. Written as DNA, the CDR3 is TGTGCCACCAGTGGCTCGGGACTGACATACGAGCAGTACTTC.

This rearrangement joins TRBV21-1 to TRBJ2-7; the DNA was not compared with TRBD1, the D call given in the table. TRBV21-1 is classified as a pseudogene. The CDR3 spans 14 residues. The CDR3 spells CASSEEQGSYEQYF. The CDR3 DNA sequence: TGTGCCAGCAGCGAAGAACAGGGAAGCTACGAGCAGTACTTC.